This TCR beta chain was sequenced during a study of regulatory T cells. Regarding the study as a whole: Skewed V and J usage and few unique V-J pairs marked patient repertoires, most in Tregs.

Primers: 52 TRBV forward and 13 TRBJ reverse. Produced via immunoSEQ multiplex PCR; TCRdb's table is partial and in-frame only. The table has just over 20,000 clones, more than 85% seen once. The count of this clone is one. Its antigen remains unknown. Patients aged 2 to 39 years had fewer naive T cells. Deletions cut 3 bases from V and 2 bases from J, with 7 bases between. The CDR3 sequence is 13 residues long. CDR1 is MNHNS and CDR2 is SASEGT in the germline V gene. Sequencing input: CD8+ T cells sorted from blood. The sequence came from a child aged 2 to 15 with CD3G deficiency. V is TRBV6-1 and J is TRBJ1-1; possibly TRBD1 for D (5 bases). CDR3 residues: CASSDRDNTEAFF. The CDR3 DNA reads TGTGCCAGCAGTGACCGGGACAACACTGAAGCTTTCTTT.